The 24 T cell receptor beta chains reported below all come from one sample, sequenced in a study of cytomegalovirus exposure and HLA in healthy donors. Vbeta (60) and Jbeta (13) primers were used in the PCR. Clones were read by immunoSEQ multiplex PCR, and TCRdb kept only the in-frame ones, dropping some. The sample contains about 92,000 clones, approximately 80% of which appear only once. The sequenced material came from PBMCs. These receptor sequences come from a man younger than 30 in good health and CMV-seronegative.

Here the CDR3 reads CASSSRDKYNEQFF. CDR3 nucleotide sequence: TGTGCCAGCAGTTCGAGGGACAAATACAATGAGCAGTTCTTC. The genes are TRBV6-5 and TRBJ2-1, with D perhaps TRBD1 (6 bases). This CDR3 contains 14 residues. Trimming stripped 4 bases from V and 4 bases from J, with 11 bases between. The germline V gene encodes CDR1 MNHEY and CDR2 SVGAGI.

The rearrangement joins TRBV9 to TRBJ2-3, with D possibly being TRBD2 (5 bases). The CDR3 has 14 amino acids. V was pared by 0 bases and J by 6 bases, with 11 bases between. Germline V gene lookup returns CDR1 SGDLS and CDR2 YYNGEE. The CDR3 DNA reads as TGTGCCAGCAGCGTAGGGCTAGCCAGTGATACGCAGTATTTT. It codes for CASSVGLASDTQYF.

This clone turned up a few times. V and J are TRBV7-9 and TRBJ2-7, with TRBD1 matching over 8 bases. Germline assignment: CDR1 SEHNR and CDR2 FQNEAQ (reference sequence). V trimming: 5 bases; J trimming: 5 bases; junction bases outside the gene matches: 14. This CDR3 has 16 amino acids. The chain's CDR3 is CASSPPPGQGLNEQYF. The CDR3 DNA reads TGTGCCAGCAGCCCGCCCCCCGGACAGGGTCTCAACGAGCAGTACTTC.

The CDR3 is CASSVNRGSSTDTQYF. CDR3 nucleotide sequence: TGTGCCAGCAGCGTCAACAGGGGATCTAGCACAGATACGCAGTATTTT. This chain links TRBV5-4 with TRBJ2-3; the match to TRBD1 covers 7 bases. Unmatched junction bases numbered 8, after V lost 4 bases and J lost 0 bases. The germline CDR1 and CDR2 sequences are SGHNT and YYREEE (reference sequence). The CDR3 totals 16 residues.

In DNA, the CDR3 is TGTGCCAGCAGCTTAGAGGGCGGGGGCTCCAATGAGCAGTACTTC. Protein product: CASSLEGGGSNEQYF. The chain recombines TRBV13 with TRBJ2-7; D is perhaps TRBD2 (7 bases). The CDR3 has 15 residues. Looked up from germline, CDR1 is PRHDT and CDR2 is FYEKMQ (reference sequence). The V gene lost 1 base and the J gene lost 7 bases, with 17 bases spanning the gap. Using reference TRBV13 and TRBJ2-7 for the parts outside the CDR3, the full variable domain is AAGVIQSPRHLIKEKRETATLKCYPIPRHDTVYWYQQGPGQDPQFLISFYEKMQSDKGSIPDRFSAQQFSDYHSELNMSSLELGDSALYFCASSLEGGGSNEQYFGPGTRLTVT.

This chain joins TRBV30 and TRBJ1-4; no clear D gene. Trimming took off 4 bases at V and 4 bases at J, with 7 bases between the two ends. This CDR3 is 12 amino acids long. The germline gives CDR1 GTSNPN, CDR2 SVGIG (reference sequence). For the CDR3, the DNA is TGTGCCTGGACCCAATTTAATGAAAAACTGTTTTTT. Translated: CAWTQFNEKLFF.

For the CDR3, the DNA is TGCGCCAGCAGCTTGGCTCCGGGGGGTGAAGCTAATGAAAAACTGTTTTTT. Translation: CASSLAPGGEANEKLFF. The chain is built from TRBV5-1 and TRBJ1-4, with D maybe TRBD1 (5 bases). This CDR3 region has 17 residues. V lost 0 bases and J 3 bases, leaving 15 bases between the germline ends. Germline V gene data show CDR1 as SGHRS and CDR2 as YFSETQ.

The rearrangement joins TRBV9 to TRBJ2-1, with 9 bases aligning to TRBD2. CDR3 length equals 13 residues. CDR1 is SGDLS and CDR2 is YYNGEE in the germline V gene. V shed 7 bases, J shed 10 bases, and the junction held 9 bases outside the gene matches. The CDR3 region is CASPLRLAGEQFF. CDR3 DNA sequence: TGTGCCAGCCCCCTCCGCCTAGCGGGGGAGCAGTTCTTC. The full variable domain, completed using reference TRBV9 and TRBJ2-1, is DSGVTQTPKHLITATGQRVTLRCSPRSGDLSVYWYQQSLDQGLQFLIQYYNGEERAKGNILERFSAQQFPDLHSELNLSSLELGDSALYFCASPLRLAGEQFFGPGTRLTVL.

The rearrangement uses TRBV19 and TRBJ2-4; 8 nucleotides line up with TRBD1. Germline CDR1 reads LNHDA; CDR2 reads SQIVND (reference sequence). The CDR3 extends over 13 amino acids. V lost 4 bases and J lost 14; bases outside the gene matches: 10. The CDR3 is CASSTYTTGAKYF. The CDR3 DNA reads as TGTGCCAGTAGTACCTACACGACAGGGGCAAAGTACTTC.

This sequence joins TRBV18 and TRBJ1-1, with D unresolved. Trimming took 8 bases from V and 6 from J, leaving 16 bases between them. Germline V lookup: CDR1 KGHSH, CDR2 LQKENI. The CDR3 is 13 residues long. CDR3 loop: CASVDNVYAEAFF. For the CDR3, the DNA is TGTGCCAGCGTAGATAACGTCTACGCTGAAGCTTTCTTT.

In this sample, this clone turned up once. The rearrangement links TRBV29-1 to TRBJ2-2; 7 bases are shared with TRBD2. The CDR3 consists of 14 residues. Germline lookup yields CDR1 SQVTM and CDR2 ANQGSEA. V shed 3 bases, J shed 5 bases, and the junction held 6 bases outside the gene matches. The CDR3 nucleotides are TGCAGCGTTGAGGCTCAGGGAGGGACCGGGGAGCTGTTTTTT. Translating gives CSVEAQGGTGELFF.

The chain couples TRBV5-5 to TRBJ2-3; a possible D gene is TRBD1 (7 bases). Trimming shortened V by 4 bases and J by 0 bases, and 9 bases separated the two germline ends. CDR1 and CDR2 from the germline V gene are SGHKS and YYEKEE (reference sequence). The length of the CDR3 is 14 residues. The CDR3 nucleotides are TGTGCCAGCAGCCAGGGGGGTAGCACAGATACGCAGTATTTT. This translates into CASSQGGSTDTQYF.

In this sample, this clone turned up once. This rearrangement joins TRBV6-1 to TRBJ1-2; TRBD1 is a possible D gene (6 bases). Germline V gives CDR1 MNHNS, CDR2 SASEGT. V lost 7 bases and J 0 bases, leaving 12 bases between the germline ends. The CDR3 is 14 residues long. CDR3 loop: CASTQGKANYGYTF. As DNA, the CDR3 is TGTGCCAGCACGCAGGGGAAAGCTAACTATGGCTACACCTTC.

This chain links TRBV7-8 with TRBJ2-1, with 7 bases matching TRBD1. J was trimmed by 0 bases and V by 6 bases; bases with no gene match: 11. The germline CDR1 and CDR2 sequences are SGHVS and FQNEAQ. The CDR3 is 17 residues long. This CDR3 reads CASSDGTASFSYNEQFF. In nucleotides, the CDR3 is TGTGCCAGCAGTGACGGGACAGCTTCTTTCTCCTACAATGAGCAGTTCTTC.

This clone was observed once. This rearrangement joins TRBV15 to TRBJ2-4; 7 nucleotides line up with TRBD1. Germline loops: CDR1 LNHNV, CDR2 YYDKDF (reference sequence). CDR3 size: 16 residues. Trimming took 1 base from V and 8 from J; bases not matched to a gene: 11. This CDR3 reads CATSRVEMRDSYIQYF. The CDR3 region has the DNA TGTGCCACCAGCAGAGTCGAAATGAGGGACAGTTACATTCAGTACTTC.

The V call is TRBV5-1, the J call TRBJ1-6, with unresolved D. Trimming cost V 0 bases and J 7 bases, with 14 bases left between them. Germline CDR1 SGHRS, CDR2 YFSETQ. The CDR3 totals 16 residues. The DNA of the CDR3 is TGCGCCAGCAGCTTGGAGTCCCCGCGCGGAAATTCACCCCTCCACTTT. It encodes CASSLESPRGNSPLHF.

This rearrangement joins TRBV9 to TRBJ1-2; possibly TRBD1 for D (5 bases). This CDR3 has 14 residues. Germline values: CDR1 SGDLS, CDR2 YYNGEE. V was shortened by 6 bases and J by 8 bases, with 20 bases between the two germline ends. The chain's CDR3 is CASTSKMGLEGYTF. CDR3 nucleotide sequence: TGTGCCAGCACTAGTAAGATGGGACTGGAGGGCTACACCTTC.

This clone was picked up one time. V is TRBV2 and J is TRBJ2-6; TRBD1 is a possible D gene (5 bases). Germline lookup yields CDR1 SNHLY and CDR2 FYNNEI. The length of the CDR3 is 16 residues. V lost 3 bases, J lost 4 bases, and 13 bases lay in between. DNA of the CDR3: TGTGCCAGCAGTGACAGGGTATCACCGGGGGCCAACGTCCTGACTTTC. Its translation is CASSDRVSPGANVLTF.

This clone was counted a few times. The rearrangement joins TRBV11-2 to TRBJ2-7; D gene uncertain. The CDR3 runs to 15 residues. With 1 base removed from V and 4 bases from J, the gap between germline ends came to 14 bases. CDR1 is SGHAT and CDR2 is FQNNGV in the germline V gene. In nucleotides, the CDR3 is TGTGCCAGCAGCTTAGGCTCCCTCAACTATTACGAGCAGTACTTC. Translated, it gives CASSLGSLNYYEQYF.

This chain uses TRBV30 with TRBJ1-5; 7 bases are a match to TRBD1. Germline CDR1 and CDR2: GTSNPN and SVGIG (reference sequence). CDR3 length: 14 amino acids. V lost 3 bases to trimming and J lost 2 bases; unmatched junction nucleotides: 4. DNA of the CDR3: TGTGCCTGGAGGGCTGGACAGGGCAATCAGCCCCAGCATTTT. This gives the protein CAWRAGQGNQPQHF.

The chain combines TRBV27 with TRBJ2-5; a weak D match, TRBD2 (6 bases). The CDR3 totals 16 residues. With 6 bases removed from V and 5 bases from J, the gap between germline ends came to 22 bases. CDR1 MNHEY and CDR2 SMNVEV come from the germline V gene (reference sequence). The CDR3 sequence: CASSPSDGTSGETQYF. The CDR3 bases are TGTGCCAGCAGCCCCTCCGACGGGACTTCGGGGGAGACCCAGTACTTC.

V and J are TRBV6-4 and TRBJ1-2; D uncertain. V shed 4 bases and J shed 4 bases, with 10 bases lying between them. The CDR3 loop spans 13 amino acids. Germline CDR1 MRHNA, CDR2 SNTAGT. The CDR3 region is CASSVQNLYGYTF. The CDR3 DNA reads as TGTGCCAGCAGTGTACAGAACCTCTATGGCTACACCTTC.

This clone showed up just once. V usage is TRBV27 and J usage is TRBJ1-2; D not resolved. Trimming cost V 3 bases and J 9 bases, with 17 bases left between them. This CDR3 is 14 amino acids long. Germline CDR1 is MNHEY and CDR2 is SMNVEV (reference sequence). The CDR3 loop reads CASSFRGARLSYTF. The CDR3 bases are TGTGCCAGCAGTTTCCGGGGAGCGAGGTTGAGCTACACCTTC.

This clone was observed once. The rearrangement links TRBV6-5 to TRBJ1-1, with 11 positions matching TRBD1. This CDR3 comprises 15 residues. V gave up 7 bases and J gave up 8 bases; unmatched junction bases: 12. The germline CDR1 and CDR2 sequences are MNHEY and SVGAGI. The CDR3 region has the DNA TGTGCCAGCAACTCCCGTCGGACAGGGGGCATAGAAGCTTTCTTT. Translated, it gives CASNSRRTGGIEAFF.